This T cell receptor (beta chain) was retrieved from a study of blood T cell dynamics during melanoma immunotherapy. The study, taken as a whole, reports: Immune-effector CD8+ cells best matched cell-free DNA CDR3 sequences and were most clonal.

Noted time point: week 3, after first cycle of checkpoint inhibitor. One draw preceded checkpoint blockade; another followed its first cycle at week 3. Response was assessed by RECIST 1.1 at 12 weeks, except a couple of rapid progressors. Patients with prior systemic cancer treatment, concomitant immunosuppressants, or other active malignancies were excluded. Of note for this clone: Its antigen is unknown.

V dropped 3 bases and J dropped 6; count of bases not matched to a gene: 10. The CDR3 totals 15 residues. Germline CDR1 and CDR2: SQVTM and ANQGSEA. This table comes from immunoSEQ multiplex PCR, and its TCRdb copy is limited to in-frame clones, with some not included. The table lists under 15,000 clones, more than 75% of them singletons, with less than 0.2% in the top ten. The V call is TRBV29-1, the J call TRBJ2-3; the match to TRBD2 covers 9 bases. This receptor was taken from a human donor with melanoma. The sequenced sample was effector memory CD8+ T cells from blood, obtained from a patient treated with checkpoint blockade. The CDR3 loop is CSVDRTSDNLDTQYF. CDR3 coding DNA: TGCAGCGTTGACCGGACTAGCGATAACCTCGATACGCAGTATTTT.